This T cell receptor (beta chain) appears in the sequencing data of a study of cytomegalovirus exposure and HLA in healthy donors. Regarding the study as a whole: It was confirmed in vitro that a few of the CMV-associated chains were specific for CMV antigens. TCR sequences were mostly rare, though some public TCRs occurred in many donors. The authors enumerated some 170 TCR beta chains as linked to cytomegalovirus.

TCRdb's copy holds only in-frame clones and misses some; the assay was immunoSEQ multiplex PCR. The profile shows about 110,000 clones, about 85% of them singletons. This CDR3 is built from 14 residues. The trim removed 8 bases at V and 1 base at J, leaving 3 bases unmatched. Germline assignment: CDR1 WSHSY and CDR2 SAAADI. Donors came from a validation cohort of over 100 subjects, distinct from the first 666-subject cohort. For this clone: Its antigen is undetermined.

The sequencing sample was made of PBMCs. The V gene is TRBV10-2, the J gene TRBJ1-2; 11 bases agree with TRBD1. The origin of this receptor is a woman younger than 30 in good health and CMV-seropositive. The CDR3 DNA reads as TGCGCCAGCGCGGACAGGGGGCTTAACTATGGCTACACCTTC. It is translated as CASADRGLNYGYTF.